This T cell receptor (beta chain) was sequenced in a study of CD8 T cells in Susac syndrome. The RNA input was about 0.45 to 1 ug, and it was reverse transcribed with random hexamers. TCRdb independently ran MiXCR on the immunoSEQ multiplex PCR reads; one entry per CDR3 protein. The sample has approximately 110,000 distinct CDR3 sequences, approximately 95% seen once. Trimming removed 3 bases from V and 7 bases from J; junction bases left unmatched: 7. There are 16 residues in the CDR3. The source material was CD8+ T cells from PBMCs. The rearrangement joins TRBV12-3 or TRBV12-4 to TRBJ2-5; 14 bases are a match to TRBD2. This TCR was recovered from a human donor with multiple sclerosis. The CDR3 DNA sequence: TGTGCCAGCAGTTTTCGACTAGCGGGGGGGTTGGGGACCCAGTACTTC. Translation: CASSFRLAGGLGTQYF.